Given below is one T cell receptor beta chain in context. This sample was taken from a study of blood T cell repertoires in COVID-19. Authors' processing steps: The assay estimated nucleated cells by amplifying reference gene primers. Produced via immunoSEQ multiplex PCR; TCRdb's table is partial and in-frame only. V, J and clone size are those of that table, while D and trimming were read from the DNA. The table records just over 60,000 clones, more than 65% of them present only once. The CDR3 runs 19 residues. V shed 0 bases and J shed 3 bases, with 21 bases lying between them. Per germline, CDR1 SGHTA and CDR2 FQGTGA.

The V call is TRBV7-3, the J call TRBJ1-3, with D tentatively TRBD1 (5 bases). The clonotype originates from a woman older than 75 with active or convalescent COVID-19. The sample was peripheral blood. The CDR3 loop is CASSLTGTDYPGGGNTIYF. Here the CDR3 DNA reads TGTGCCAGCAGCTTAACGGGGACGGACTATCCCGGGGGTGGAAACACCATATATTTT.